This TCR beta chain was sequenced during a study of regulatory T cells in long-lasting Graves disease. Study-level results: Lower TCR diversity characterized persistent Graves' patients relative to newly diagnosed patients. Persistent disease preferred TRBV28, TRBJ1-2 and TRBJ2-5.

CDR3 length equals 16 residues. The J segment lost 3 bases and the V segment lost 3 bases, leaving 8 bases of the junction unmatched. Germline loops: CDR1 LNHDA, CDR2 SQIVND (reference sequence). Sequencing libraries for TCR beta were prepared with iRepertoire HTBI primers and Arm-PCR of CDR3 regions. MiXCR was run by TCRdb on the multiplex PCR reads, yielding one entry per CDR3 protein. The sample lists 680,000 or so distinct CDR3 sequences, 15% to 20% seen once, with around 18% in the top ten. As concerns this clonotype: Antigen specificity is unknown.

Time point of the sample: newly diagnosed GD, antithyroid drugs for less than 3 months. PBMC-derived RNA was used for the TCR library. Another study also made use of these data, one on T cells in Graves' hyperthyroidism and ophthalmopathy.

This sample comprised peripheral blood mononuclear cells (PBMCs), obtained at new diagnosis, from a patient treated with antithyroid drugs. This clonotype was sampled from a woman in her 30s with Graves disease. The rearrangement joins TRBV19 to TRBJ1-5, with TRBD1 matching over 7 bases. In DNA, the CDR3 is TGTGCCAGTAGTATGAGCGGGACAGCTTTCAATCAGCCCCAGCATTTT. Translated: CASSMSGTAFNQPQHF.